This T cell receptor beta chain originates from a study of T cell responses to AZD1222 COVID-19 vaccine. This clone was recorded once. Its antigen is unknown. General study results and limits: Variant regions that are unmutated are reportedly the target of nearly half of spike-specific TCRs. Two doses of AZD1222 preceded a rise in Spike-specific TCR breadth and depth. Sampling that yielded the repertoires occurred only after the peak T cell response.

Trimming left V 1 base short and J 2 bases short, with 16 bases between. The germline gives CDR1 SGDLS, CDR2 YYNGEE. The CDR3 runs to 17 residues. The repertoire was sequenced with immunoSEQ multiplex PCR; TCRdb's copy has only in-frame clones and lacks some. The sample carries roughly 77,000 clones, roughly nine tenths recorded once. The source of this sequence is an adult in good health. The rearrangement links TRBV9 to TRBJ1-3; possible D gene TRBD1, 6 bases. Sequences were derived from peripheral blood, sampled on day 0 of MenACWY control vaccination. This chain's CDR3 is CASSVSPQGGPGNTIYF. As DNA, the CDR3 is TGTGCCAGCAGCGTATCGCCACAAGGGGGTCCTGGAAACACCATATATTTT.